The 8 T cell receptor beta chains in this list originate from one sample, sequenced in a study of cytomegalovirus exposure and HLA in healthy donors. PCR was performed using 60 Vbeta and 13 Jbeta primers. Assay: immunoSEQ multiplex PCR; the TCRdb copy retains only in-frame clones and omits some. The sample carries around 180,000 clones, roughly 71% recorded once. Source material: PBMCs. The source of these receptors is a girl aged 5 to 17 in good health and CMV-seronegative.

J is TRBJ1-5 and V is TRBV18, with TRBD1 identical over 10 bases. The CDR3 has 16 amino acids. Losses at the gene ends were 0 bases for V and 5 bases for J; bases not matched to a gene: 4. Germline loops: CDR1 KGHSH, CDR2 LQKENI. DNA of the CDR3: TGTGCCAGCTCACCACCCCCGGGACAGGGGTATCAGCCCCAGCATTTT. As protein: CASSPPPGQGYQPQHF.

This clone was recorded only once. The V call is TRBV5-8, the J call TRBJ2-3, with D possibly being TRBD1 (6 bases). CDR1 SGHTS and CDR2 YDEGEE come from the germline V gene. CDR3 length: 20 residues. V lost 0 bases, J lost 7 bases, and 30 bases lay in between. The CDR3 DNA reads TGTGCCAGCAGCTTGGAAACAGGGACGCGCCTCCTCGGTGCGCATCATACGCAGTATTTT. This codes for CASSLETGTRLLGAHHTQYF.

The gene calls are TRBV4-1 and TRBJ2-5; TRBD2 matches at 12 bases. This CDR3 is built from 17 residues. The germline V gene encodes CDR1 MGHRA and CDR2 YSYEKL. V lost 0 bases to trimming and J lost 2 bases; unmatched junction nucleotides: 4. The chain's CDR3 is CASSQESGLAGQETQYF. In DNA, the CDR3 is TGCGCCAGCAGCCAAGAGAGTGGACTAGCGGGGCAAGAGACCCAGTACTTC.

The rearrangement uses TRBV30 and TRBJ2-7; D not certain. Germline V gives CDR1 GTSNPN, CDR2 SVGIG (reference sequence). The CDR3 has 15 amino acids. The V gene lost 3 bases and the J gene lost 0 bases, with 15 bases spanning the gap. This CDR3 is CAWSANSISSYEQYF. The CDR3 DNA reads TGTGCCTGGAGCGCCAACAGCATTAGCTCCTACGAGCAGTACTTC.

This clone was detected once. CDR3 in amino acids: CASSAQGYGNTIYF. The CDR3 DNA is TGTGCCAGCAGCGCACAGGGGTATGGAAACACCATATATTTT. This chain links TRBV5-6 with TRBJ1-3; 7 bases are shared with TRBD1. This CDR3 is built from 14 residues. CDR1 SGHDT and CDR2 YYEEEE come from the germline V gene. J was trimmed by 3 bases and V by 4 bases; bases with no gene match: 4.

The chain carries TRBV10-1 and TRBJ2-2; 8 nucleotides match TRBD1. The ends lost 2 bases at V and 6 bases at J; junction bases unmatched: 5. The CDR3 sequence is 15 residues long. In germline, CDR1 is WNHNN, CDR2 SYGVQD (reference sequence). CDR3 loop: CASSEGQGVAGELFF. DNA for the CDR3: TGCGCCAGCAGTGAGGGACAGGGTGTAGCCGGGGAGCTGTTTTTT.

The chain couples TRBV29-1 to TRBJ2-2; no firm D call. CDR3 length: 14 residues. Trimming pared 7 bases from V and 5 bases from J, leaving 17 bases between. CDR1 is SQVTM, CDR2 ANQGSEA, per germline. CDR3 nucleotide sequence: TGCAGCGCTTACACTGCACAGTGGACCGGGGAGCTGTTTTTT. Translation: CSAYTAQWTGELFF.

This chain joins TRBV15 and TRBJ1-1; no definite D call. The CDR3 covers 15 residues. V gave up 0 bases and J gave up 11 bases, with 19 bases separating them. Per germline, CDR1 LNHNV and CDR2 YYDKDF (reference sequence). The CDR3 DNA reads as TGTGCCACCAGCAGAGATCGAGGGATTGGGGTGTTGGCTTTCTTT. Amino acid sequence: CATSRDRGIGVLAFF.